This T cell receptor (beta chain) was recovered during a study of T cell repertoires in cytomegalovirus infection. Study overall: Both a matching HLA type and CMV infection were indicated by public TCR beta signatures. Whole-study results and caveats: The ex vivo response was dominated by HLA-C-restricted CMV-specific TCR beta clonotypes.

TCRdb called the reads again in MiXCR, with one record for every CDR3 protein. The data hold over 300,000 distinct CDR3 sequences, with over 7.5% observed a single time. The germline CDR1 and CDR2 sequences are SGHTA and FQGNSA. Trimming took 6 bases from V and 8 from J; bases not matched to a gene: 13. The CDR3 has 15 amino acids. This clonotype was observed at least ten times. As yet, its antigen is unknown. This clonotype was obtained from a human donor in good health (CMV status not recorded). Some clones in this sample may be carry-over from other donors' samples. Input material: PBMCs. J is TRBJ2-1 and V is TRBV7-2, with 7 nucleotides matching TRBD2. The CDR3 nucleotides are TGTGCCAGCAGTCTTGGACTAGGCCTACAGCATGAGCAGTTCTTC. This codes for CASSLGLGLQHEQFF.